The 7 T cell receptor beta chains in this list originate from one sample, sequenced in a study of blood T cell repertoires in COVID-19. Repertoires were generated with immunoSEQ multiplex PCR, while TCRdb's copy carries only in-frame clones and drops some. Of about 170,000 clones in the sample, roughly 86% were seen once. The sample consisted of peripheral blood. Receptors were obtained from a woman older than 75 with COVID-19, enrolled during active disease.

The rearrangement uses TRBV4-3 and TRBJ1-5, with D possibly TRBD1 on 6 matching bases. CDR3 length: 17 amino acids. The V gene's germline CDR1 is LGHNA and CDR2 YSLEER. V dropped 0 bases and J dropped 5 bases, with 17 bases sitting between them. CDR3 DNA: TGCGCCAGCAGCCAAGATCATGGAACAGGGTTCGATCAGCCCCAGCATTTT. Protein sequence: CASSQDHGTGFDQPQHF.

The chain combines TRBV5-8 with TRBJ1-5, with 10 positions matching TRBD1. Germline V gives CDR1 SGHTS, CDR2 YDEGEE. The CDR3 runs 14 residues. The trim removed 2 bases at V and 5 bases at J, leaving 1 base unmatched. The CDR3 coding sequence is TGTGCCAGCAGCTTAGGGACAGGGGATCAGCCCCAGCATTTT. Residues: CASSLGTGDQPQHF.

The CDR3 protein is CASSLVLAGRDEQYF. The CDR3 region has the DNA TGTGCCAGCAGCTTAGTCCTAGCGGGACGGGACGAGCAGTACTTC. The rearrangement uses TRBV7-8 and TRBJ2-7, with 9 bases aligning to TRBD2. Trimming removed 1 base from V and 5 bases from J; junction bases left unmatched: 6. The CDR3 sequence is 15 residues long. Germline loops: CDR1 SGHVS, CDR2 FQNEAQ.

This clone was counted only a few times. The CDR3 nucleotides are TGTGCCAGCAGCGCCCAAGGGGGCACCACTGAAGCTTTCTTT. Translating it yields CASSAQGGTTEAFF. The chain combines TRBV7-2 with TRBJ1-1, with 7 bases lining up with TRBD1. J lost 4 bases, V lost 5 bases, and 7 bases had no gene match. The germline gives CDR1 SGHTA, CDR2 FQGNSA. This CDR3 spans 14 amino acids. The variable domain in full, with the rest retrieved from reference TRBV7-2 and TRBJ1-1, is GAGVSQSPSNKVTEKGKDVELRCDPISGHTALYWYRQSLGQGLEFLIYFQGNSAPDKSGLPSDRFSAERTGGSVSTLTIQRTQQEDSAVYLCASSAQGGTTEAFFGQGTRLTVV.

The V and J genes are TRBV27 and TRBJ1-1; 9 nucleotides match TRBD1. Germline-derived CDR1 and CDR2 are MNHEY and SMNVEV (reference sequence). The length of the CDR3 is 15 residues. Unmatched junction bases numbered 4, after V lost 1 base and J lost 4 bases. DNA of the CDR3: TGTGCCAGCAGTTTATTAGGGACAGGGACCACTGAAGCTTTCTTT. It codes for CASSLLGTGTTEAFF.

J is TRBJ2-2 and V is TRBV3-1 (or the pseudogene TRBV3-2); 11 nucleotides agree with TRBD1. The germline CDR1 and CDR2 sequences are LGHDT and YNNKEL (reference sequence). V trimming: 4 bases; J trimming: 5 bases; junction bases outside the gene matches: 3. The CDR3 totals 15 residues. The CDR3, as DNA: TGTGCCAGCAGCCGGACAGGGGGCAGAACCGGGGAGCTGTTTTTT. Its protein product is CASSRTGGRTGELFF.

This clone was recorded once. The chain joins TRBV3-1 (or the pseudogene TRBV3-2) to TRBJ2-5; 7 bases map to TRBD1. Germline V CDR1 and CDR2: LGHDT, YNNKEL (reference sequence). The CDR3 runs to 15 residues. V was pared by 7 bases and J by 1 base, with 9 bases of the junction left unmatched. Here the CDR3 DNA reads TGTGCCAGCAAGCACAGGGGAGTTTTCCAAGAGACCCAGTACTTC. Amino acids: CASKHRGVFQETQYF.